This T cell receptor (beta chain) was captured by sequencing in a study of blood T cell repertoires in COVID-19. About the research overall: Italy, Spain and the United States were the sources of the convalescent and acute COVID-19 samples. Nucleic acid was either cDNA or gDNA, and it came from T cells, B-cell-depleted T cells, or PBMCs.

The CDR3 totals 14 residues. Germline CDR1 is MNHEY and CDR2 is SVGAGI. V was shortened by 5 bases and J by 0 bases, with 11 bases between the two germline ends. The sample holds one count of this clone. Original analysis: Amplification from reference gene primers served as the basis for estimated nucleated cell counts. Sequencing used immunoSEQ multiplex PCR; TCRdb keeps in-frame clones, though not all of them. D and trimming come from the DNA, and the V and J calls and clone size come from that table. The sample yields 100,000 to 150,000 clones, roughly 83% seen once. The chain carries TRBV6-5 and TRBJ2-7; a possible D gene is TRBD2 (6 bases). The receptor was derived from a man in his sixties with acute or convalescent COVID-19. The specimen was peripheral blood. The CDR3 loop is CASSPAGLSYEQYF. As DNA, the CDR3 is TGTGCCAGCAGTCCAGCGGGCCTCTCCTACGAGCAGTACTTC.